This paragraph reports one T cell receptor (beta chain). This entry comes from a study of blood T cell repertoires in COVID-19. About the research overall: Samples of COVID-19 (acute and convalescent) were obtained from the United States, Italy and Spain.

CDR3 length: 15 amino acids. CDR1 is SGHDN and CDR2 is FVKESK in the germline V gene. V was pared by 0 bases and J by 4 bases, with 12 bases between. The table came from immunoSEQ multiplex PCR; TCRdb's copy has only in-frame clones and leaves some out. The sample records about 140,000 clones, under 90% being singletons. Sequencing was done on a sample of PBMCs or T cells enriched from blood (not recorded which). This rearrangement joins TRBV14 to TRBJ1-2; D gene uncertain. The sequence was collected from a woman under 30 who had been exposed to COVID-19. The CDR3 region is CASSQDNRYSYGYTF. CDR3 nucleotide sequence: TGTGCCAGCAGCCAAGATAATCGGTACAGCTATGGCTACACCTTC.